Here is one T cell receptor (beta chain) with its context. Mismatch with germline at one junction end may stem from a read error. Measured with immunoSEQ multiplex PCR; TCRdb has only the in-frame clones, and not every one. The sample carries about 200,000 clones, more than 70% recorded once. The sample is drawn from a study of blood T cell repertoires in COVID-19. Looking at the study overall: Samples came from the United States, Italy and Spain, spanning acute and convalescent COVID-19. T cells, B-cell-depleted T cells, or PBMCs provided the cDNA or gDNA that served as material.

CDR1 is SSHAT and CDR2 is FNYEAQ in the germline V gene (reference sequence). This CDR3 comprises 17 residues. This study enrolled people aged 18 to 89 from under 25 US geographic areas. The chain carries TRBV7-7 and TRBJ2-2; TRBD1 agrees at 7 bases. This TCR came from a woman aged 40 to 50 with acute COVID-19. Source material: PBMCs or T cells enriched from blood (not recorded which). CDR3 in amino acids: CASSLVAGGMDTGELFF. The CDR3 nucleotides read TGTGCTAGCAGCTTAGTGGCAGGGGGTATGGACACCGGGGAGCTGTTTTTT.